This T cell receptor beta chain stems from a study of blood T cell repertoires in COVID-19. As for the study in general: The samples span acute and convalescent COVID-19 from the United States, Italy and Spain. PBMCs, B-cell-depleted T cells, or T cells were the source of the cDNA or gDNA that made up the material.

In the study's own analysis: Amplification with reference gene primers provided the estimates of nucleated cell counts. Some clones are missing from TCRdb's copy, which holds only in-frame ones; the method was immunoSEQ multiplex PCR. That table furnishes V, J and clone size, whereas the DNA furnished D and trimming. In the table there are around 68,000 clones, 90% to 95% of which are singletons. Trimming removed 5 bases from V and 1 base from J, with 12 bases in between. The CDR3 length is 14 residues. The germline gives CDR1 SGDLS, CDR2 YYNGEE. The rearrangement links TRBV9 to TRBJ1-1, with D unclear. The receptor was derived from a man in his 70s with active COVID-19. Specimen: peripheral blood. The CDR3: CASSISPSNTEAFF. The CDR3 DNA is TGTGCCAGCAGTATTAGTCCTTCGAACACTGAAGCTTTCTTT. Together with reference TRBV9 and TRBJ1-1, the CDR3 gives the full variable domain: DSGVTQTPKHLITATGQRVTLRCSPRSGDLSVYWYQQSLDQGLQFLIQYYNGEERAKGNILERFSAQQFPDLHSELNLSSLELGDSALYFCASSISPSNTEAFFGQGTRLTVV.